Shown below are 19 T cell receptor beta chains from a single sample sequenced in a study of response to subunit inactivated influenza vaccine. TCRdb re-analysed the RT-PCR reads in MiXCR, keeping a single row per CDR3 protein. Among just under 250,000 distinct CDR3 sequences, 12% were seen once, and the ten largest hold less than 8.5%. The material was non-naive T cells sorted from PBMCs, obtained about 14 days before vaccination. These receptors were collected from a man aged 50-59 years who received an inactivated influenza vaccine.

This clonotype was picked up a small number of times. V gene TRBV11-2 combines with J gene TRBJ2-1; TRBD1 might be the D (6 bases). V was cut by 4 bases and J by 0 bases, with 25 bases left in between. CDR3 length: 20 amino acids. From germline, CDR1 is SGHAT and CDR2 FQNNGV. This CDR3 reads CASSSIPRGSRGGSYNEQFF. CDR3 nucleotide sequence: TGTGCCAGCAGCTCAATTCCCAGGGGCTCACGAGGGGGCTCCTACAATGAGCAGTTCTTC.

This clonotype was detected a few times. The chain uses TRBV28 and TRBJ2-7, with TRBD1 matching 9 bases. The CDR3 covers 16 residues. CDR1 and CDR2 (germline): MDHEN, SYDVKM. V was clipped by 2 bases and J by 0 bases; unmatched bases: 5. The CDR3 loop reads CASSLTGGEPSYEQYF. DNA for the CDR3: TGTGCCAGCAGTTTAACAGGGGGCGAACCCTCCTACGAGCAGTACTTC.

This clonotype has more than one count but fewer than ten. The J gene is TRBJ2-1, the V gene TRBV20-1; TRBD2 aligns across 8 bases. Germline CDR1 and CDR2: DFQATT and SNEGSKA (reference sequence). This CDR3 region has 14 residues. J lost 4 bases, V lost 6 bases, and 8 bases had no gene match. The CDR3 sequence is CSARGLAWYNEQFF. CDR3 sequence (DNA): TGCAGTGCACGAGGACTAGCATGGTACAATGAGCAGTTCTTC.

The V gene is TRBV12-3 or TRBV12-4, the J gene TRBJ2-5; D is unclear. CDR3 size: 11 residues. V lost 5 bases and J lost 9, with 10 bases in between. The CDR3 coding sequence is TGTGCCAGCAGTGCGGAAGGGCCCCAGTACTTC. Translation: CASSAEGPQYF.

This clonotype was detected only a few times. The rearrangement joins TRBV29-1 to TRBJ2-3; D remains unclear. The CDR3 sequence is 13 residues long. Germline-derived CDR1 and CDR2 are SQVTM and ANQGSEA. The V gene lost 6 bases and the J gene lost 4 bases, with 14 bases spanning the gap. CDR3 sequence (DNA): TGCAGCGTGGATCAAGTTTGGGCAGATACGCAGTATTTT. Translated: CSVDQVWADTQYF.

The chain couples TRBV2 to TRBJ2-7; 8 bases match TRBD2. CDR1 is SNHLY, CDR2 FYNNEI, per germline. J gave up 4 bases and V 6 bases, and 8 bases lay outside the gene matches. CDR3 length equals 14 residues. The CDR3 reads CASRRRGDHYEQYF. The CDR3 DNA sequence: TGTGCCAGCAGGAGGCGGGGGGACCATTACGAGCAGTACTTC.

This clonotype has just a few counts. This rearrangement joins TRBV3-1 to TRBJ2-2, with 7 positions matching TRBD1. This CDR3 contains 18 residues. V shed 0 bases, J shed 1 base, and the junction held 8 bases outside the gene matches. In germline, CDR1 is LGHDT, CDR2 YNNKEL (reference sequence). CDR3 residues: CASSQDFDRAQNTGELFF. CDR3 sequence (DNA): TGTGCCAGCAGCCAAGACTTTGACAGGGCGCAGAACACCGGGGAGCTGTTTTTT.

This clonotype was observed a few times. This chain connects TRBV27 to TRBJ1-2; 8 nucleotides align to TRBD1. Germline CDR1 MNHEY, CDR2 SMNVEV (reference sequence). This CDR3 is 16 amino acids long. Trimming at V came to 3 bases and at J to 2 bases, leaving 8 bases not matched to a gene. Written as DNA, the CDR3 is TGTGCCAGCAGTTTCGGACAGGGCAGAGGAAACTATGGCTACACCTTC. The encoded protein is CASSFGQGRGNYGYTF.

V usage is TRBV2 and J usage is TRBJ2-7; 8 bases are a match to TRBD1. Germline CDR1 is SNHLY and CDR2 is FYNNEI. Trimming at V came to 9 bases and at J to 6 bases, leaving 10 bases not matched to a gene. There are 13 residues in the CDR3. This CDR3 reads CASRQGLRGEQYF. In DNA form, the CDR3 reads TGTGCCAGTAGACAGGGGCTGAGGGGCGAGCAGTACTTC.

The chain uses TRBV2 and TRBJ2-1; 13 bases map to TRBD2. The V gene end was trimmed by 8 bases and the J gene end by 6 bases; junction bases not matched to a gene: 4. The CDR3 spans 14 residues. Germline V gives CDR1 SNHLY, CDR2 FYNNEI. The CDR3 DNA reads as TGTGCCAGCGGAGGGACTAGCGGGGTCAATGAGCAGTTCTTC. Its translation is CASGGTSGVNEQFF.

This clonotype showed up many times. The rearrangement joins TRBV5-1 to TRBJ2-7; 8 positions agree with TRBD2. The CDR3 consists of 16 residues. Germline assignment: CDR1 SGHRS and CDR2 YFSETQ. The junction had 11 bases not matched to a gene; V was cut back by 0 bases and J by 6 bases. CDR3 sequence: CASSLGGIAGSSEQYF. The CDR3 DNA sequence: TGCGCCAGCAGCTTGGGGGGTATAGCGGGATCGAGCGAGCAGTACTTC. Complete variable domain (other parts from reference TRBV5-1 and TRBJ2-7): KAGVTQTPRYLIKTRGQQVTLSCSPISGHRSVSWYQQTPGQGLQFLFEYFSETQRNKGNFPGRFSGRQFSNSRSEMNVSTLELGDSALYLCASSLGGIAGSSEQYFGPGTRLTVT.

This clonotype showed up just a few times. This sequence joins TRBV25-1 and TRBJ1-4; TRBD1 matches 8 bases. CDR1 is MGHDK and CDR2 is SYGVNS in the germline V gene. V dropped 0 bases and J dropped 8; count of bases not matched to a gene: 5. The CDR3 runs to 15 residues. DNA for the CDR3: TGTGCCAGCAGTGAATATGGGACAGGCGTAGAAAAACTGTTTTTT. Translated: CASSEYGTGVEKLFF.

The rearrangement uses TRBV20-1 and TRBJ2-7, with D tentatively TRBD2 (6 bases). The CDR3 has 15 amino acids. V was pared by 0 bases and J by 3 bases, with 15 bases between. Germline-derived CDR1 and CDR2 are DFQATT and SNEGSKA (reference sequence). The CDR3: CSARDSGKSRYEQYF. In DNA, the CDR3 is TGCAGTGCTAGAGATAGCGGAAAAAGCCGCTACGAGCAGTACTTC.

In its sample, this clonotype was seen a few times. The chain couples TRBV13 to TRBJ2-5; 10 positions match TRBD2. This CDR3 region has 17 residues. Germline V lookup: CDR1 PRHDT, CDR2 FYEKMQ (reference sequence). V was clipped by 1 base and J by 5 bases; unmatched bases: 10. The CDR3 DNA is TGTGCCAGCAGCTTAGTAGGTCTAGCGGGAGTCGGGGAGACCCAGTACTTC. The encoded protein is CASSLVGLAGVGETQYF. Drawing the rest from reference TRBV13 and TRBJ2-5, the complete variable domain is AAGVIQSPRHLIKEKRETATLKCYPIPRHDTVYWYQQGPGQDPQFLISFYEKMQSDKGSIPDRFSAQQFSDYHSELNMSSLELGDSALYFCASSLVGLAGVGETQYFGPGTRLLVL.

The gene calls are TRBV19 and TRBJ2-5; no definite D call. Germline V lookup: CDR1 LNHDA, CDR2 SQIVND (reference sequence). The CDR3 is 14 residues long. The V end lost 1 base, the J end lost 4 bases, and 10 bases lay between the germline ends. The CDR3 DNA reads as TGTGCCAGTAGTATAGGATTCGGTAGAGAGACCCAGTACTTC. It is translated as CASSIGFGRETQYF. The entire variable domain, with the rest obtained from reference TRBV19 and TRBJ2-5, is as follows: DGGITQSPKYLFRKEGQNVTLSCEQNLNHDAMYWYRQDPGQGLRLIYYSQIVNDFQKGDIAEGYSVSREKKESFPLTVTSAQKNPTAFYLCASSIGFGRETQYFGPGTRLLVL.

This clonotype was seen many times. The chain employs TRBV24-1 and TRBJ2-3; either TRBD1 or TRBD2 may fit D (5 bases each). The CDR3 sequence is 15 residues long. The V and J ends lost 3 bases and 6 bases respectively, with 15 bases between them. Germline CDR1 is KGHDR and CDR2 is SFDVKD. CDR3: CATSDPGTLSDTQYF. As DNA, the CDR3 is TGTGCCACCAGTGATCCAGGGACCTTATCCGATACGCAGTATTTT.

V usage is TRBV7-9 and J usage is TRBJ2-1, with D perhaps assigned TRBD1 or TRBD2 (6 bases each). The length of the CDR3 is 16 residues. Germline V gives CDR1 SEHNR, CDR2 FQNEAQ (reference sequence). Trimming took 1 base from V and 1 from J, leaving 11 bases between them. For the CDR3, the DNA is TGTGCCAGCAGCTTAGACCCGGGGGCTTCCTACAATGAGCAGTTCTTC. It yields the protein CASSLDPGASYNEQFF. The variable domain in full, completed from reference TRBV7-9 and TRBJ2-1, reads DTGVSQNPRHKITKRGQNVTFRCDPISEHNRLYWYRQTLGQGPEFLTYFQNEAQLEKSRLLSDRFSAERPKGSFSTLEIQRTEQGDSAMYLCASSLDPGASYNEQFFGPGTRLTVL.

This clonotype was seen a few times. The chain employs TRBV20-1 and TRBJ2-7, with TRBD1 matching over 7 bases. The CDR3 covers 12 residues. Germline CDR1 is DFQATT and CDR2 is SNEGSKA (reference sequence). J lost 6 bases, V lost 5 bases, and 7 bases had no gene match. The chain's CDR3 is CSAAGQESEQYF. The CDR3 DNA sequence: TGCAGTGCTGCTGGACAGGAATCCGAGCAGTACTTC.

This clonotype has just a few counts. The chain couples TRBV12-3 or TRBV12-4 to TRBJ2-5; the D call may be TRBD1 or TRBD2 (5 bases each). Deletions cut 5 bases from V and 4 bases from J, with 14 bases between. The CDR3 extends over 14 amino acids. CDR3 amino acids: CASSDSRGRETQYF. The DNA of the CDR3 is TGTGCCAGCAGTGACAGCCGGGGACGAGAGACCCAGTACTTC.